Listed below are T cell receptor beta chains from one sample, sequenced in a study of T cells in localized non-small cell lung cancer. Libraries were prepared by immunoSEQ multiplex PCR; TCRdb keeps only in-frame clonotypes and omits some of them. The table records about 130,000 clones, about 89% of them present only once. This specimen was peripheral blood, taken before any cancer treatment. The receptors were sampled from a female donor of 60 years or more with stage I lung adenocarcinoma. CDR3s include the opening cysteine and the closing phenylalanine or tryptophan. The D gene is left open where the match is weak. Only part of the rows carry a size: once, few, many, or a class if the clone is expanded.

clone_size	d_call	cdr3_length	v_call	j_call	cdr3_aa	cdr3_nt
-	TRBD2	15	TRBV11-3	TRBJ2-1	CASSHLAGGGSEQFF	TGTGCCAGCAGCCACCTAGCGGGAGGTGGCAGTGAGCAGTTCTTC
-	-	13	TRBV5-1	TRBJ2-7	CASSLGAGYEQYF	TGCGCCAGCAGCTTAGGTGCCGGCTACGAGCAGTACTTC
-	TRBD1	15	TRBV18	TRBJ2-7	CASSPETGVFYEQYF	TGTGCCAGCTCACCAGAGACAGGGGTTTTCTACGAGCAGTACTTC
-	-	13	TRBV7-3	TRBJ2-3	CASSSGTPDTQYF	TGTGCCAGCAGCTCAGGGACTCCTGATACGCAGTATTTT
-	-	15	TRBV7-3	TRBJ2-2	CASSLKGAGTGELFF	TGTGCCAGCAGCTTAAAAGGGGCGGGCACCGGGGAGCTGTTTTTT
-	-	14	TRBV2	TRBJ2-7	CASSDWTASYEQYF	TGTGCCAGCAGTGACTGGACAGCGTCCTACGAGCAGTACTTC
-	TRBD1	16	TRBV28	TRBJ2-7	CASSYRRDRGRHEQYF	TGTGCCAGCAGTTACCGCCGGGACAGGGGTAGGCACGAGCAGTACTTC
-	TRBD2	15	TRBV5-4	TRBJ2-3	CASSLALAGIDTQYF	TGTGCCAGCAGCTTAGCACTAGCGGGAATAGATACGCAGTATTTT
-	-	11	TRBV6-5	TRBJ2-7	CASSYAVEQYF	TGTGCCAGCAGTTACGCGGTAGAGCAGTACTTC
-	-	16	TRBV5-4	TRBJ2-3	CASSLLAGYSTDTQYF	TGTGCCAGCAGCTTGTTGGCGGGTTATAGCACAGATACGCAGTATTTT
-	-	15	TRBV5-1	TRBJ2-2	CASSLQTGKTGELFF	TGCGCCAGCAGCTTGCAAACGGGAAAAACCGGGGAGCTGTTTTTT
-	-	13	TRBV19	TRBJ2-1	CASGRGNDNEQFF	TGTGCCAGCGGCCGCGGGAATGACAATGAGCAGTTCTTC
-	-	15	TRBV6-1	TRBJ2-1	CASSPVGSPYNEQFF	TGTGCCAGCAGTCCAGTTGGGAGTCCCTACAATGAGCAGTTCTTC
-	TRBD2	12	TRBV29-1	TRBJ2-3	CSVGGGGPAQYF	TGCAGCGTTGGGGGGGGAGGCCCTGCGCAGTATTTT
few	-	11	TRBV20-1	TRBJ1-2	CSARLWDGYTF	TGCAGTGCCCGCCTGTGGGATGGCTACACCTTC
-	-	15	TRBV19	TRBJ1-4	CASSVAPGYNEKLFF	TGTGCCAGTAGTGTCGCTCCCGGCTATAATGAAAAACTGTTTTTT
-	TRBD2	19	TRBV9	TRBJ2-5	CASSVATSGLAGSQETQYF	TGTGCCAGCAGCGTAGCTACAAGTGGACTAGCGGGATCCCAAGAGACCCAGTACTTC
-	-	14	TRBV28	TRBJ2-1	CASSLGPGWDEQFF	TGTGCCAGCAGCCTCGGGCCAGGGTGGGATGAGCAGTTCTTC
-	-	15	TRBV2	TRBJ1-6	CASREEAGANSPLHF	TGTGCCAGCAGAGAGGAGGCAGGAGCAAATTCACCCCTCCACTTT
-	TRBD1	15	TRBV23-1	TRBJ1-4	CASAYLTGSTEKLFF	TGCGCCAGCGCTTACCTGACAGGGAGTACTGAAAAACTGTTTTTT
-	TRBD1	15	TRBV25-1	TRBJ1-1	CASRPYRGGNTEAFF	TGTGCCAGCAGGCCCTACAGGGGGGGGAACACTGAAGCTTTCTTT
-	TRBD1	16	TRBV11-1	TRBJ2-4	CASSIRQGVGVNIQYF	TGTGCCAGCAGCATAAGACAGGGGGTGGGGGTAAACATTCAGTACTTC